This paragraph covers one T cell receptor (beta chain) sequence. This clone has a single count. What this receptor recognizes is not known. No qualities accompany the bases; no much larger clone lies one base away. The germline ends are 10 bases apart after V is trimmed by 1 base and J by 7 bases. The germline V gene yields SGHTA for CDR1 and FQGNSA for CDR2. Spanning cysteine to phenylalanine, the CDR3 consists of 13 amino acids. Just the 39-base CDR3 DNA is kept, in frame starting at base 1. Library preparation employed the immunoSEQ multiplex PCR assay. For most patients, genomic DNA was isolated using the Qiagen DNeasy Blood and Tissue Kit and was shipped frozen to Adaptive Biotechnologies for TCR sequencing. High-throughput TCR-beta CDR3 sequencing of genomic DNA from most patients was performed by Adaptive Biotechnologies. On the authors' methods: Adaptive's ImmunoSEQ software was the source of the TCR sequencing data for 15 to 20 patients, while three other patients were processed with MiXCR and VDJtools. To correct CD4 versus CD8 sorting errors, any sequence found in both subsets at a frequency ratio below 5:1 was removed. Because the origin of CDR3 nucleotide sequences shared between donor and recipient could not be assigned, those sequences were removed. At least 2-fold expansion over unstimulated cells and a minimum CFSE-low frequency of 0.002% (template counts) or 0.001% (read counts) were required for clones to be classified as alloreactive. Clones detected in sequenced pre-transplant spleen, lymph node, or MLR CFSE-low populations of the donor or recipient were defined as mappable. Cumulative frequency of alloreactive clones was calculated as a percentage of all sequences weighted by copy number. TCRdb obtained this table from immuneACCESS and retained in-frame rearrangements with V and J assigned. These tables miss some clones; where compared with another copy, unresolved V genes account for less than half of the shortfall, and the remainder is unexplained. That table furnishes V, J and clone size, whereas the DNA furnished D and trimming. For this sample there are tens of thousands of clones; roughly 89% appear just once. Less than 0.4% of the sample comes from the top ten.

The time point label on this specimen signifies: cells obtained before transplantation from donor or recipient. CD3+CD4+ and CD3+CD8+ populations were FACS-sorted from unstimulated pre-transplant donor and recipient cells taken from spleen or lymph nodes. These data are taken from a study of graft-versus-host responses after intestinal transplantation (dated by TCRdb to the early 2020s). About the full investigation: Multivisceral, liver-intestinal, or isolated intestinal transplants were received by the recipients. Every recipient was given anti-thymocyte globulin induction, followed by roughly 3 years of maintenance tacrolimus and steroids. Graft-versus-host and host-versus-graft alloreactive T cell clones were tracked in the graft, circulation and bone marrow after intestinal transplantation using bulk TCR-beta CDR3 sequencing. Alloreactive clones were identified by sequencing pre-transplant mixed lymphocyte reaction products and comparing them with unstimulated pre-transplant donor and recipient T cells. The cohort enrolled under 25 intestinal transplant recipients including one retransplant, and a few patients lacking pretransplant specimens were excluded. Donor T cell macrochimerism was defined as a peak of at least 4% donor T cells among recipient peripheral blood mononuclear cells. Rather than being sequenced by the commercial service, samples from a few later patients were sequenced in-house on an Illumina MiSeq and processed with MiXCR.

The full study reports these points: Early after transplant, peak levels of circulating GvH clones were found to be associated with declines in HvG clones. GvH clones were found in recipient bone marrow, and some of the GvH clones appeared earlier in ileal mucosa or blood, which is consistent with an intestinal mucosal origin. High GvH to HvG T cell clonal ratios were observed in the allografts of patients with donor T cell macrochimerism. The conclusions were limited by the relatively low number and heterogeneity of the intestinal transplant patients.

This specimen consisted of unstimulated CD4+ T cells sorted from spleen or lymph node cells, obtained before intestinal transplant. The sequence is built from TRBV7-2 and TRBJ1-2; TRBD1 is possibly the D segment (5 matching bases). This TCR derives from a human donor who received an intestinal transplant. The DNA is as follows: TGTGCCAGCAGCTTAGTCAGGGAGCGTGGCTACACCTTC. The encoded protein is CASSLVRERGYTF.